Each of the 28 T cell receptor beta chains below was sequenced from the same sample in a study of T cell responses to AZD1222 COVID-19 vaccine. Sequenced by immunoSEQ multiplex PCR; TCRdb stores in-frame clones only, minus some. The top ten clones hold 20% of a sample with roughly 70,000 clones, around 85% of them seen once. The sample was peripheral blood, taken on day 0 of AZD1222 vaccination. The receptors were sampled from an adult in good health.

The CDR3 loop is CASSLDGDTQYF. Written as DNA, the CDR3 is TGTGCCAGCAGTTTAGACGGGGATACGCAGTATTTT. The chain employs TRBV27 and TRBJ2-3; D uncertain. The CDR3 sequence is 12 residues long. The germline V and J ends were trimmed by 2 bases and 6 bases, with 6 bases remaining between them. Germline CDR1 MNHEY, CDR2 SMNVEV (reference sequence).

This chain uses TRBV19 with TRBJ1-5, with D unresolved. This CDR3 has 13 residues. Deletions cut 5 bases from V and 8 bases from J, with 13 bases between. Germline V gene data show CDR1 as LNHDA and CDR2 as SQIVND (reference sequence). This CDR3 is CASSPARWEPQHF. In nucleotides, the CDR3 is TGTGCCAGTAGTCCAGCCCGGTGGGAGCCCCAGCATTTT.

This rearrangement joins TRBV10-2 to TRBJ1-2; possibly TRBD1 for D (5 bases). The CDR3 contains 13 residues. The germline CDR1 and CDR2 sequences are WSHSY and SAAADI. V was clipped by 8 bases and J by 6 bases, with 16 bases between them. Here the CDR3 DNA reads TGCGCCAGCGGGACGGGGGGGATGAATGGCTACACCTTC. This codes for CASGTGGMNGYTF.

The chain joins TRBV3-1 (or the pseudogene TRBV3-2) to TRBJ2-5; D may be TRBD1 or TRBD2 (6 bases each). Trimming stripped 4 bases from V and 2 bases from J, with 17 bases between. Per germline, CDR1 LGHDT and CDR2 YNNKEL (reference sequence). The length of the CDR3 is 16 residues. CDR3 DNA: TGTGCCAGCAGCCCCGGGGGCGTGGCAGGACAAGAGACCCAGTACTTC. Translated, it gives CASSPGGVAGQETQYF.

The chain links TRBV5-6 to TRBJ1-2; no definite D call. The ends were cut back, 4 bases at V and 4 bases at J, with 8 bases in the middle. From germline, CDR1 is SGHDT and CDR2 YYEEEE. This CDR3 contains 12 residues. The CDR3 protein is CASSERRYGYTF. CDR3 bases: TGTGCCAGCAGCGAACGCCGCTATGGCTACACCTTC.

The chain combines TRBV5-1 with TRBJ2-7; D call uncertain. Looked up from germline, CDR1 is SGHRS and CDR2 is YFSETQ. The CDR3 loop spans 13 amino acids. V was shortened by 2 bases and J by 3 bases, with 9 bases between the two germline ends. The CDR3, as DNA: TGCGCCAGCAGCTTTGGTGGTGACTACGAGCAGTACTTC. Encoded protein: CASSFGGDYEQYF.

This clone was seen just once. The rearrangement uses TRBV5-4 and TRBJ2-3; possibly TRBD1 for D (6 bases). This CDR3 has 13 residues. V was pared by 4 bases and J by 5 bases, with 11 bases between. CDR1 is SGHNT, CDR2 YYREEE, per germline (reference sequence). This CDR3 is CASSGGHGDTQYF. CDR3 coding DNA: TGTGCCAGCAGCGGGGGACACGGAGATACGCAGTATTTT. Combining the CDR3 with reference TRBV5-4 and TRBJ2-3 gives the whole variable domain ETGVTQSPTHLIKTRGQQVTLRCSSQSGHNTVSWYQQALGQGPQFIFQYYREEENGRGNFPPRFSGLQFPNYSSELNVNALELDDSALYLCASSGGHGDTQYFGPGTRLTVL.

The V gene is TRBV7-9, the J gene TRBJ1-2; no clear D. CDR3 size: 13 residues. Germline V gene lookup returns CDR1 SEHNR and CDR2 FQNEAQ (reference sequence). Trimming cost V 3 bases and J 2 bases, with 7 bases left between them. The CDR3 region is CASSLNTNYGYTF. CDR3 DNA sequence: TGTGCCAGCAGCTTGAATACAAACTATGGCTACACCTTC.

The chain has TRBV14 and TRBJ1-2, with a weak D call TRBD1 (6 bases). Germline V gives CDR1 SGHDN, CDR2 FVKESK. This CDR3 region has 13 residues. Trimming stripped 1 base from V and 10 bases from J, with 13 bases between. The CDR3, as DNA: TGTGCCAGCAGCCAAGGGGGGCCCTGGGCCTACACCTTC. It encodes CASSQGGPWAYTF. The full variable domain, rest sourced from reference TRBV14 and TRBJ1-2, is EAGVTQFPSHSVIEKGQTVTLRCDPISGHDNLYWYRRVMGKEIKFLLHFVKESKQDESGMPNNRFLAERTGGTYSTLKVQPAELEDSGVYFCASSQGGPWAYTFGSGTRLTVV.

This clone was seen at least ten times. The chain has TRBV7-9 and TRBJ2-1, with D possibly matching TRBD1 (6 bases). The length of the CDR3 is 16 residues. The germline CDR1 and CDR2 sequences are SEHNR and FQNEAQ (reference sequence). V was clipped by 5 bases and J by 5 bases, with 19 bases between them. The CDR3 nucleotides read TGTGCCAGCAGCAAGTCTAGTACAGGGAAACACAATGAGCAGTTCTTC. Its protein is CASSKSSTGKHNEQFF.

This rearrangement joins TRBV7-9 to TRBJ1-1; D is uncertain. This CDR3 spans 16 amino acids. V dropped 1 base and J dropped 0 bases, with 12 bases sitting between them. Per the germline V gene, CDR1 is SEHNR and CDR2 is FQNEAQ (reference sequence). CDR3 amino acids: CASSLGVWSMNTEAFF. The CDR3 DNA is TGTGCCAGCAGCTTAGGAGTCTGGTCGATGAACACTGAAGCTTTCTTT.

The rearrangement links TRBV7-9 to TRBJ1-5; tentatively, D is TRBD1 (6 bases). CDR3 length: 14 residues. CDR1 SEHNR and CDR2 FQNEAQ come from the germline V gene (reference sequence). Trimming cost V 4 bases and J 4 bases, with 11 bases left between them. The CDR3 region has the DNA TGTGCCAGCAGCTCAACAGGGACGAATCAGCCCCAGCATTTT. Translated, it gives CASSSTGTNQPQHF.

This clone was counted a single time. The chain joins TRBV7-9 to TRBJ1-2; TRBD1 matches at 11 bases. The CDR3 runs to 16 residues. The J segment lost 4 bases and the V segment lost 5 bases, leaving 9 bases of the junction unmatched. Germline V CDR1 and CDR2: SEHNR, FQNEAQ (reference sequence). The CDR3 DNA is TGTGCCAGCAGCAAGGGACAGGGGGTTACCCTCTATGGCTACACCTTC. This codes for CASSKGQGVTLYGYTF.

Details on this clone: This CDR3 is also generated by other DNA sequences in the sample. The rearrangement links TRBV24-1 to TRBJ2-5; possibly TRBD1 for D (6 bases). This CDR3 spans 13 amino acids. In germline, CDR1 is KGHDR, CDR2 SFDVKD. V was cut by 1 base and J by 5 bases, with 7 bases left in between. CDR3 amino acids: CATSDFRGETQYF. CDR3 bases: TGTGCCACCAGTGATTTCAGGGGCGAGACCCAGTACTTC.

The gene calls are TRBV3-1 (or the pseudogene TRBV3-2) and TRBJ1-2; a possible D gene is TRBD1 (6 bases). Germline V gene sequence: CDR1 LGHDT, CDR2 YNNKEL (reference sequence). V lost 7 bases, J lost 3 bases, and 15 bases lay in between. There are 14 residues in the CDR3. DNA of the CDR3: TGTGCCAGCAACCGGGGGGGGCTTGACTATGGCTACACCTTC. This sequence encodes CASNRGGLDYGYTF.

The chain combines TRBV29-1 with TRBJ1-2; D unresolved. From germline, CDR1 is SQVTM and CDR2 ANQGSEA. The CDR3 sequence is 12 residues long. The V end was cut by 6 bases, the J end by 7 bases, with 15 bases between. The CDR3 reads CSVPAGGGGYTF. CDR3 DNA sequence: TGCAGCGTCCCGGCCGGAGGAGGTGGCTACACCTTC.

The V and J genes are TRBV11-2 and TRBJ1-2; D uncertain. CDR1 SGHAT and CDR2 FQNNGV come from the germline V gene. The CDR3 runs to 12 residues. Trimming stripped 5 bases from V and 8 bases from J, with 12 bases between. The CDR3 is CASSPAGRGYTF. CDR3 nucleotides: TGTGCCAGCAGCCCGGCGGGGAGAGGCTACACCTTC.

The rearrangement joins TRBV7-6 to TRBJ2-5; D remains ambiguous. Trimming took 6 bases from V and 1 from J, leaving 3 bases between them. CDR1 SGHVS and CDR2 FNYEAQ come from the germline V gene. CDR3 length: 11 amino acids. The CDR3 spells CASSPQETQYF. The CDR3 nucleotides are TGTGCCAGCAGTCCCCAAGAGACCCAGTACTTC.

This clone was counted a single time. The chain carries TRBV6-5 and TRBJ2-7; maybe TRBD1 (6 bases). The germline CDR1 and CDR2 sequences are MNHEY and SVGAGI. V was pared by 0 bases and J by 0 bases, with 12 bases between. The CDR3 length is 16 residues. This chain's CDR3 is CASSYSGARSSYEQYF. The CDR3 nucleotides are TGTGCCAGCAGTTACTCGGGGGCCCGAAGCTCCTACGAGCAGTACTTC.

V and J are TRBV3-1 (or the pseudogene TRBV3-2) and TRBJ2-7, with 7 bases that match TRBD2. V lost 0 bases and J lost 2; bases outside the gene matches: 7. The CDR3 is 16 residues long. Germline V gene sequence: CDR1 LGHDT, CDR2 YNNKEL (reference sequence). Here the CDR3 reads CASSQDMTSMAYEQYF. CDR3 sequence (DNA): TGTGCCAGCAGCCAAGATATGACTAGCATGGCCTACGAGCAGTACTTC.

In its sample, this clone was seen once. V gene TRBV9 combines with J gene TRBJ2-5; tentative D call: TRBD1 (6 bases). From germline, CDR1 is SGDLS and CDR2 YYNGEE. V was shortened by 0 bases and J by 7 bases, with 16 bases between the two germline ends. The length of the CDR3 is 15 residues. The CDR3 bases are TGTGCCAGCAGCGTAGGGTTGGGGGCGAGGGGGACCCAGTACTTC. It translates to CASSVGLGARGTQYF.

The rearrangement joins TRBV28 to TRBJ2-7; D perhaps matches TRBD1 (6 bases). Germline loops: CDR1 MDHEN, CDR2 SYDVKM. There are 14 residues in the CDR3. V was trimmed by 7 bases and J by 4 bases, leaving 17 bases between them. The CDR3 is CASKMDSFTYEQYF. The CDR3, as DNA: TGTGCCAGCAAAATGGACAGCTTCACTTACGAGCAGTACTTC. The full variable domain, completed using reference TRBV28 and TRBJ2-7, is DVKVTQSSRYLVKRTGEKVFLECVQDMDHENMFWYRQDPGLGLRLIYFSYDVKMKEKGDIPEGYSVSREKKERFSLILESASTNQTSMYLCASKMDSFTYEQYFGPGTRLTVT.

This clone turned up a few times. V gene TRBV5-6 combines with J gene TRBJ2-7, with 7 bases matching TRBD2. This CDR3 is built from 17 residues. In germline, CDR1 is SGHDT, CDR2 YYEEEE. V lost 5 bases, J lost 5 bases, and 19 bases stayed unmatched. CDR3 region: CASSPLQLAHTINEQYF. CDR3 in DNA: TGTGCCAGCAGTCCCTTGCAACTAGCGCACACTATAAACGAGCAGTACTTC.

CDR3 amino acids: CASSLVLGRGDEQYF. The CDR3 nucleotides are TGCGCCAGCAGCTTGGTTCTGGGCAGGGGGGACGAGCAGTACTTC. The chain combines TRBV5-1 with TRBJ2-7, with D tentatively TRBD1 (7 bases). V lost 0 bases to trimming and J lost 5 bases, with 15 bases between them. The CDR3 has 15 residues. Germline loops: CDR1 SGHRS, CDR2 YFSETQ.

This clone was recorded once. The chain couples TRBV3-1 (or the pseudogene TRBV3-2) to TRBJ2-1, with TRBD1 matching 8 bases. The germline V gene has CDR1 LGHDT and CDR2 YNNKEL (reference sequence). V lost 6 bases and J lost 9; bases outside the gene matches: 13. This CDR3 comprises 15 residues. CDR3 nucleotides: TGTGCCAGCAGTCCTCGGCAGGGGGCGCAGGGTGAGCAGTTCTTC. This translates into CASSPRQGAQGEQFF.

This CDR3 is CSAHPQGIQYF. The CDR3 region has the DNA TGCAGTGCTCACCCCCAAGGCATTCAGTACTTC. The chain carries TRBV20-1 and TRBJ2-4; D not certain. Per the germline V gene, CDR1 is DFQATT and CDR2 is SNEGSKA (reference sequence). This CDR3 spans 11 amino acids. Trimming took 5 bases from V and 9 from J, leaving 11 bases between them.

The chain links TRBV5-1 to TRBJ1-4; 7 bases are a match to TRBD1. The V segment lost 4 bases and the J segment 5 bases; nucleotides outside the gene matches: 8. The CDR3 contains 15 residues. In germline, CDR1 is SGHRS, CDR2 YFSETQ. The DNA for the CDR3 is TGCGCCAGCAGCCCGGGACAGACACTCAATGAAAAACTGTTTTTT. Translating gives CASSPGQTLNEKLFF.

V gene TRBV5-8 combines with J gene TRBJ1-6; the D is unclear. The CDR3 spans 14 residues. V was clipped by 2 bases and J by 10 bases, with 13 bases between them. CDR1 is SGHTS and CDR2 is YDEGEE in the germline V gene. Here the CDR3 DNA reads TGTGCCAGCAGCTTTACCGGGATGGGCTCACCCCTCCACTTT. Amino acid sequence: CASSFTGMGSPLHF.